This record concerns one T cell receptor (beta chain) sequence. What it binds is unknown. One end of the junction fails to match germline, which may point to a read error. The data were produced by immunoSEQ multiplex PCR, yet TCRdb's version contains in-frame clones alone and is incomplete. This repertoire shows 2 million to 2.5 million clones, over 85% found once; its top ten account for roughly 0.36%. The CDR3 contains 14 residues. CDR1 is SGHRS and CDR2 is YFSETQ in the germline V gene. The sample is drawn from a study of shared clonotypes between healthy human individuals. Study overall: Two women and a few men aged 18 to 49 served as donors. Study-level results: Only blood was sampled, and tissue TCR repertoires likely differ from blood ones. Naive subsets generally had larger estimated richness than memory subsets.

The clonotype originates from a man aged 18-30 years in good health. Some clones in this sample may be carry-over from other donors' samples. The specimen was naive CD4+ T cells from PBMCs. Documented subset: CD45RA+ positively selected. The chain employs TRBV5-1 and TRBJ2-1; a weak D match, TRBD1 (5 bases). The CDR3 bases are TGCGCCAGCAGCTGGTGGGGCTCCAACAATGAGCAGTTCTTC. It translates to CASSWWGSNNEQFF.